The source of this T cell receptor beta chain is a study of Graves' ophthalmopathy and Graves' hyperthyroidism. TCR beta CDR3 regions were amplified from RNA transcripts. Second-round multiplex PCR came after first-round RT-PCR with HTBI primers. TCRdb re-analysed the multiplex PCR reads in MiXCR, keeping a single row per CDR3 protein. This sample carries roughly 700,000 distinct CDR3 sequences, 35% to 50% of them seen once, and the ten largest clones take roughly 45%. This CDR3 has 15 residues. The V segment lost 6 bases and the J segment 5 bases; nucleotides outside the gene matches: 9. Germline CDR1 reads SEHNR; CDR2 reads FQNEAQ (reference sequence). This clonotype was recorded a few times.

The J gene is TRBJ1-4, the V gene TRBV7-9; 7 nucleotides match TRBD1. This TCR was sampled from an adult man with Graves' ophthalmopathy. Input material: peripheral blood. The CDR3 sequence: CASRRSGQKNEKLFF. CDR3 DNA sequence: TGTGCCAGCAGGCGTTCGGGACAGAAGAATGAAAAACTGTTTTTT.